What follows are 13 T cell receptor beta chains derived from one specimen sequenced in a study of blood T cells in healthy people across ages. A J-beta primer mix and a sample-barcoded 5' primer were used in a second PCR of roughly 6 to 12 cycles. TCRdb called the 5' RACE reads again in MiXCR, with one record for every CDR3 protein. This table has roughly 1.6 million distinct CDR3 sequences, roughly 30% appearing once. Sequenced: blood. The origin of the receptors is a woman aged 25 to 39 in good health.

This clonotype was recorded many times. This sequence joins TRBV29-1 and TRBJ2-7; 9 bases map to TRBD2. The CDR3 sequence is 13 residues long. Germline V CDR1 and CDR2: SQVTM, ANQGSEA. V shed 7 bases and J 2 bases; nucleotides not matched to a gene: 6. The CDR3 bases are TGCAGCGCCACGACTAGCGGTGCCTACGAGCAGTACTTC. Translated: CSATTSGAYEQYF.

The chain joins TRBV21-1 to TRBJ2-7; the D segment call TRBD1 is taken from the table without a DNA check. TRBV21-1 is a documented pseudogene. The length of the CDR3 is 18 residues. The CDR3 DNA follows: TGTGCCAGCAGCAAACGTGGCGGGTCCAGGGGCTTTGCCTACGAGCAGTACTTC. Its translation is CASSKRGGSRGFAYEQYF.

About this clonotype: At one end the junction does not follow the germline gene, possibly because of a read error. The chain employs TRBV12-3 or TRBV12-4 and TRBJ2-5; a weak D match, TRBD1 (5 bases). This CDR3 has 14 residues. The CDR3 DNA is TGTGCCAGCAGTTTAGGGAGTGGACAAGAGACCCCGTACTTC. It specifies CASSLGSGQETPYF.

In its sample, this clonotype was seen many times. The chain carries TRBV20-1 and TRBJ2-5, with D possibly called TRBD1 or TRBD2 (5 bases each). The CDR3 totals 15 residues. The V gene lost 0 bases and the J gene lost 3 bases, with 14 bases spanning the gap. The germline V gene encodes CDR1 DFQATT and CDR2 SNEGSKA (reference sequence). CDR3 nucleotide sequence: TGCAGTGCTAGAGAGCGAACCGGGACCAAAGAGACCCAGTACTTC. Amino acid sequence: CSARERTGTKETQYF.

This chain links TRBV27 with TRBJ1-6, with D perhaps matching TRBD1 (5 bases). The CDR3 runs to 15 residues. Looked up from germline, CDR1 is MNHEY and CDR2 is SMNVEV (reference sequence). Trimming removed 3 bases at V and 14 bases at J, with 20 bases between. Here the CDR3 DNA reads TGTGCCAGCAGTTTGGGGGAAGGGCCCAGGACGACCCTCCACTTT. Protein product: CASSLGEGPRTTLHF.

This clonotype was observed many times. The chain recombines TRBV29-1 with TRBJ1-2; 7 nucleotides match TRBD1. The CDR3 extends over 14 amino acids. The junction had 10 bases not matched to a gene; V was cut back by 3 bases and J by 6 bases. The V gene's germline CDR1 is SQVTM and CDR2 ANQGSEA. The CDR3 nucleotides read TGCAGCGTTGATTCCCCCAGGACAGGCGATGGCTACACCTTC. This translates into CSVDSPRTGDGYTF.

The rearrangement joins TRBV27 to TRBJ1-6; D might be TRBD1 (6 bases). Trimming pared 3 bases from V and 10 bases from J, leaving 16 bases between. In germline, CDR1 is MNHEY, CDR2 SMNVEV (reference sequence). The CDR3 has 15 amino acids. CDR3 coding DNA: TGTGCCAGCAGTTTTTTCACAGGGCCGTACTCACCCCTCCACTTT. As protein: CASSFFTGPYSPLHF.

CDR3 DNA sequence: TGTGCCAGCAGTCCCCCGTCGGGGGGGTATGGCTACACCTTC. Protein: CASSPPSGGYGYTF. The chain has TRBV12-3 or TRBV12-4 and TRBJ1-2; TRBD1 is a possible D gene (5 bases). CDR3 length: 14 amino acids. The germline V and J ends were trimmed by 5 bases and 5 bases, with 15 bases remaining between them.

This clonotype has a handful of counts. The V gene is TRBV30, the J gene TRBJ2-7; D ambiguous. V was shortened by 2 bases and J by 4 bases, with 9 bases between the two germline ends. The CDR3 length is 12 residues. Germline assignment: CDR1 GTSNPN and CDR2 SVGIG (reference sequence). CDR3: CAWSPSSYEQYF. In nucleotides, the CDR3 is TGTGCCTGGAGTCCATCATCTTACGAGCAGTACTTC.

The V gene is TRBV5-1, the J gene TRBJ2-1; 7 nucleotides agree with TRBD2. This CDR3 contains 14 residues. V gave up 6 bases and J gave up 5 bases; unmatched junction bases: 8. CDR1 is SGHRS, CDR2 YFSETQ, per germline. As DNA, the CDR3 is TGCGCCAGCACGGACGGGAGGCTAAACAATGAGCAGTTCTTC. It is translated as CASTDGRLNNEQFF.

The rearrangement links TRBV9 to TRBJ1-1; 7 positions agree with TRBD1. In germline, CDR1 is SGDLS, CDR2 YYNGEE. CDR3 size: 15 residues. J gave up 5 bases and V 6 bases, and 13 bases lay outside the gene matches. CDR3 DNA: TGTGCCAGCACGTCCCATGAGGGGGCTCAAACTGAAGCTTTCTTT. Encoded protein: CASTSHEGAQTEAFF.

This clonotype was recorded once. CDR3 residues: CASSYSRGTPGLEKLFF. CDR3 in DNA: TGTGCCAGCAGTTACTCGCGGGGGACCCCGGGGCTTGAAAAACTGTTTTTT. This chain connects TRBV6-6 to TRBJ1-4; tentatively, D is TRBD1 (5 bases). Trimming removed 0 bases from V and 7 bases from J, with 18 bases in between. The CDR3 has 17 residues. CDR1 is MNHNY and CDR2 is SVGAGI in the germline V gene (reference sequence).

Turning to this clonotype: Its ends do not fully match the called genes, so a read error is possible. DNA of the CDR3: TGCGCCAGCAGCCACCCAGGGGTAGTCACGCGGTATTTT. Its protein product is CASSHPGVVTRYF. The gene calls are TRBV4-1 and TRBJ2-3, with TRBD1 as a possible D gene (6 bases). The germline gives CDR1 MGHRA, CDR2 YSYEKL. The CDR3 extends over 13 amino acids.